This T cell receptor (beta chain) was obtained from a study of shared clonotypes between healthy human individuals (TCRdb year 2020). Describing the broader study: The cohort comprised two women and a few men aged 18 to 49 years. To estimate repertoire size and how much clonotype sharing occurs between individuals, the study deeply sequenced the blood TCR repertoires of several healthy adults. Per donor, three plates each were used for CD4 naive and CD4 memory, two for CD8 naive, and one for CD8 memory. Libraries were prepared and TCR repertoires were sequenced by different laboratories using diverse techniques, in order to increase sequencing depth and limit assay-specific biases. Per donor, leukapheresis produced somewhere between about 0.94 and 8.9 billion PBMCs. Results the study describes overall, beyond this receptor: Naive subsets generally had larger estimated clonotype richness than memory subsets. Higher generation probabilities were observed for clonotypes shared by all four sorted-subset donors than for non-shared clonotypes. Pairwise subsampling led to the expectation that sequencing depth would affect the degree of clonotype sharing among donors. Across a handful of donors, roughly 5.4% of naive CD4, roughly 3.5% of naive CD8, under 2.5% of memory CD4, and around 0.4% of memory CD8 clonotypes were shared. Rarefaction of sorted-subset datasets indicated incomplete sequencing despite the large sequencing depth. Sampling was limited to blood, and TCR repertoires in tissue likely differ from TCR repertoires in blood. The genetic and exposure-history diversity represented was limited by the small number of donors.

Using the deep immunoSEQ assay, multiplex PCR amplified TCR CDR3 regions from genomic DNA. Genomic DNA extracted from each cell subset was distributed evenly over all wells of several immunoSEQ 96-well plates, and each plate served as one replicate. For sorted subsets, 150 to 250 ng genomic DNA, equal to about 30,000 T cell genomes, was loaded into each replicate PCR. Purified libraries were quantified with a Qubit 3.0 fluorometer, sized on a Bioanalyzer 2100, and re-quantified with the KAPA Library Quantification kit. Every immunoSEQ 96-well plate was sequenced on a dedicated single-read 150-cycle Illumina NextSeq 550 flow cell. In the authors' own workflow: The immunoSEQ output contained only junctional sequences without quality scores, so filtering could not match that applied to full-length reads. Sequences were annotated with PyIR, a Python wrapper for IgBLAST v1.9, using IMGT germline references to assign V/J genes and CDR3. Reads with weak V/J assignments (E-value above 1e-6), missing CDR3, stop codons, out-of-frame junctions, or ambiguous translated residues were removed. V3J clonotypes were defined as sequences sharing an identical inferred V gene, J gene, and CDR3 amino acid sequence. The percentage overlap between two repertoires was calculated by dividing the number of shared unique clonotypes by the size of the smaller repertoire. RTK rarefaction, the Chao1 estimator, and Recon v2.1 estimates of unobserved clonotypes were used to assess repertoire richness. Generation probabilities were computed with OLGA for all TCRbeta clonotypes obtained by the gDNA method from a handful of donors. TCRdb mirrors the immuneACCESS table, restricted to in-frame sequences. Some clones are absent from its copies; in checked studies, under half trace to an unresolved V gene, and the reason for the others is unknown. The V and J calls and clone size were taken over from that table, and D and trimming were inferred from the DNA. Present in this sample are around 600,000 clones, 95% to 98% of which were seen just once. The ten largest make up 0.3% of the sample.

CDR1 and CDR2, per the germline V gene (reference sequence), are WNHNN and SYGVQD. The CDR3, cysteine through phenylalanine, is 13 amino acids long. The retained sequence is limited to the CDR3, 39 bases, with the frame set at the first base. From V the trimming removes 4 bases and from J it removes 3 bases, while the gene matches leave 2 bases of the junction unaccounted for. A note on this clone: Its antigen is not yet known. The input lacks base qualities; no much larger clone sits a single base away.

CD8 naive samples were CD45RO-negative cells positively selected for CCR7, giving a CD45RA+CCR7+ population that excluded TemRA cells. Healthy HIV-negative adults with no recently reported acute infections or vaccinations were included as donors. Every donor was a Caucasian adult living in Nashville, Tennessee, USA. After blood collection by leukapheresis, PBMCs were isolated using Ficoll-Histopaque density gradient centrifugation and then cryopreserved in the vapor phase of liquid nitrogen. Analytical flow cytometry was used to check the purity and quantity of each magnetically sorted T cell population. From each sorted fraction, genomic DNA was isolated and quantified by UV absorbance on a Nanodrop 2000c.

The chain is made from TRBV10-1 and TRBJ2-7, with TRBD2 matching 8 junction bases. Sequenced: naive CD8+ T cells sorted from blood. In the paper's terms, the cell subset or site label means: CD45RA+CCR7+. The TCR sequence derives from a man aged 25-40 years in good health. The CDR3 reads CASSGAGGYEQYF. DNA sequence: TGCGCCAGCAGTGGCGCGGGGGGCTACGAGCAGTACTTC.